This T cell receptor (beta chain) comes out of a study of cytomegalovirus exposure and HLA in healthy donors. Study-wide findings and caveats: Rarity characterized most TCR sequences, yet some public TCRs appeared in many donors. Data from an earlier analysis indicated that most TCR beta V segments were productive either about 90% or about 30% of the time. The presence/absence work took it that sequencing depth was about the same across donors. The investigators catalogued 150 to 200 TCR beta chains as cytomegalovirus-associated.

About this clone: Its antigen remains unidentified.

Amplification used 60 Vbeta primers and 13 Jbeta primers. This table comes from immunoSEQ multiplex PCR, and its TCRdb copy is limited to in-frame clones, with some not included. The specimen's table records around 26,000 clones. CDR1 and CDR2 from the germline V gene are MDHEN and SYDVKM. The CDR3 contains 15 residues. The V gene end was trimmed by 3 bases and the J gene end by 7 bases; junction bases not matched to a gene: 5. The sequenced material came from PBMCs. This TCR derives from a male donor in good health and CMV-seropositive. The chain employs TRBV28 and TRBJ2-1; 11 bases match TRBD2. The CDR3 DNA sequence: TGTGCCAGCAGTTTTCTAGCGGGGGGTGTAAATGAGCAGTTCTTC. This gives the protein CASSFLAGGVNEQFF.